One sample yielded the 22 T cell receptor beta chains listed below, sequenced in a study of T cell responses to AZD1222 COVID-19 vaccine. Some clones are missing from TCRdb's copy, which holds only in-frame ones; the method was immunoSEQ multiplex PCR. The data show some 140,000 clones, about 93% seen once. The sample consisted of peripheral blood, taken on day 0 of AZD1222 vaccination. The receptors originated from an adult in good health.

The V gene is TRBV10-3, the J gene TRBJ1-3; TRBD1 is a possible D gene (5 bases). Germline V gene data show CDR1 as ENHRY and CDR2 as SYGVKD. Between the trimmed V and J ends, which lost 11 bases and 0 bases, there was a span of 8 bases. CDR3 length: 12 residues. CDR3 protein: CAGGNSGNTIYF. The CDR3 DNA reads TGTGCCGGGGGGAACTCTGGAAACACCATATATTTT.

The V gene is TRBV10-3, the J gene TRBJ2-7; TRBD2 might be the D (7 bases). Trimming cost V 10 bases and J 3 bases, with 13 bases left between them. The CDR3 has 12 residues. Germline V gene sequence: CDR1 ENHRY, CDR2 SYGVKD. The CDR3 region is CATYREGYEQYF. In DNA form, the CDR3 reads TGTGCCACCTACAGGGAGGGCTACGAGCAGTACTTC.

V gene TRBV5-4 combines with J gene TRBJ1-4, with D unclear. The CDR3 has 15 amino acids. V was clipped by 4 bases and J by 8 bases, with 18 bases between them. Germline V gene data show CDR1 as SGHNT and CDR2 as YYREEE (reference sequence). The CDR3 reads CASSPGPAEGEKLFF. In nucleotides, the CDR3 is TGTGCCAGCAGCCCCGGACCGGCGGAAGGGGAAAAACTGTTTTTT.

This clone was detected only once. The chain combines TRBV3-1 (or the pseudogene TRBV3-2) with TRBJ1-2; TRBD1 aligns across 9 bases. The V and J ends lost 2 bases and 3 bases, in that order; junction bases with no gene match: 7. CDR3 length equals 16 residues. Germline V lookup: CDR1 LGHDT, CDR2 YNNKEL (reference sequence). The CDR3 DNA follows: TGTGCCAGCAGCCAAAACCGGGGACAGGGCCACTATGGCTACACCTTC. Its translation: CASSQNRGQGHYGYTF.

This clone was observed a handful of times. This chain connects TRBV11-3 to TRBJ2-1; the match to TRBD1 covers 8 bases. CDR1 and CDR2 (germline): SGHNT, YENEEA. Trimming cost V 1 base and J 6 bases; bases outside gene matches: 5. This CDR3 comprises 15 residues. DNA for the CDR3: TGTGCCAGCAGCTTAGGAGGAGGGACAGGCAATGAGCAGTTCTTC. Translation gives CASSLGGGTGNEQFF.

J is TRBJ2-2 and V is TRBV10-3, with D perhaps matching TRBD2 (5 bases). The V gene's germline CDR1 is ENHRY and CDR2 SYGVKD. V was pared by 7 bases and J by 6 bases, with 15 bases between. This CDR3 has 14 residues. This CDR3 reads CAIKSGKVAGELFF. CDR3 in DNA: TGTGCCATCAAAAGCGGCAAGGTGGCCGGGGAGCTGTTTTTT.

The rearrangement joins TRBV18 to TRBJ1-4; TRBD1 aligns across 7 bases. CDR3 length: 13 amino acids. Trimming cost V 2 bases and J 6 bases; bases outside gene matches: 0. Per germline, CDR1 KGHSH and CDR2 LQKENI. CDR3 residues: CASSPGTDEKLFF. CDR3 bases: TGTGCCAGCTCACCAGGGACAGATGAAAAACTGTTTTTT.

This chain links TRBV6-5 with TRBJ1-2; a weak D match, TRBD1 (5 bases). The CDR3 has 13 amino acids. V lost 0 bases and J 4 bases, leaving 6 bases between the germline ends. Germline lookup yields CDR1 MNHEY and CDR2 SVGAGI. The CDR3 DNA reads as TGTGCCAGCAGTTACTCCGACAGCTATGGCTACACCTTC. Protein: CASSYSDSYGYTF.

The chain has TRBV10-3 and TRBJ2-1, with 7 bases fitting TRBD2. CDR3 length: 13 amino acids. V dropped 3 bases and J dropped 5; count of bases not matched to a gene: 1. Germline CDR1 reads ENHRY; CDR2 reads SYGVKD. CDR3: CAISDRGDNEQFF. CDR3 nucleotides: TGTGCCATCAGTGACCGGGGGGACAATGAGCAGTTCTTC.

This chain connects TRBV3-1 (or the pseudogene TRBV3-2) to TRBJ1-2, with no clear D. Germline CDR1 and CDR2: LGHDT and YNNKEL (reference sequence). Between the trimmed V and J ends, which lost 4 bases and 3 bases, there was a span of 15 bases. CDR3 length equals 15 residues. In DNA form, the CDR3 reads TGTGCCAGCAGCCCCACGGGTAAGGGAGACTATGGCTACACCTTC. Its translation: CASSPTGKGDYGYTF.

The chain links TRBV6-1 to TRBJ1-2; 9 bases are shared with TRBD1. Germline assignment: CDR1 MNHNS and CDR2 SASEGT. V was pared by 3 bases and J by 5 bases, with 4 bases of the junction left unmatched. The CDR3 runs 14 residues. This chain's CDR3 is CASSDAGQGYGYTF. DNA of the CDR3: TGTGCCAGCAGTGACGCGGGACAGGGATATGGCTACACCTTC.

V and J are TRBV18 and TRBJ1-2; D is uncertain. The V and J ends lost 5 bases and 10 bases respectively, with 11 bases between them. Germline CDR1 is KGHSH and CDR2 is LQKENI. The CDR3 consists of 11 residues. The CDR3 nucleotides are TGTGCCAGCTCAACCCGAGTAGACTACACCTTC. It translates to CASSTRVDYTF.

The chain joins TRBV19 to TRBJ1-5; 7 nucleotides match TRBD1. Germline-derived CDR1 and CDR2 are LNHDA and SQIVND (reference sequence). After removal of 4 bases from V and 7 bases from J, the junction contained 10 bases not matched to a gene. The CDR3 covers 15 residues. The CDR3 here is CASSNRQGSVQPQHF. CDR3 in DNA: TGTGCCAGTAGTAACCGACAGGGATCAGTCCAGCCCCAGCATTTT.

J is TRBJ2-1 and V is TRBV7-9; TRBD1 is a possible D gene (5 bases). The CDR3 is 14 residues long. Between the trimmed V and J ends, which lost 3 bases and 4 bases, there was a span of 10 bases. Germline CDR1 is SEHNR and CDR2 is FQNEAQ (reference sequence). CDR3 DNA: TGTGCCAGCAGCTTTACAGGCCTATACAATGAGCAGTTCTTC. Residues: CASSFTGLYNEQFF. The variable domain in full, completed from reference TRBV7-9 and TRBJ2-1, reads DTGVSQNPRHKITKRGQNVTFRCDPISEHNRLYWYRQTLGQGPEFLTYFQNEAQLEKSRLLSDRFSAERPKGSFSTLEIQRTEQGDSAMYLCASSFTGLYNEQFFGPGTRLTVL.

V gene TRBV3-1 (or the pseudogene TRBV3-2) combines with J gene TRBJ2-2, with 10 positions matching TRBD2. This CDR3 spans 18 amino acids. Trimming cost V 0 bases and J 8 bases; bases outside gene matches: 12. Germline assignment: CDR1 LGHDT and CDR2 YNNKEL (reference sequence). The CDR3 DNA sequence: TGTGCCAGCAGCCAAGATAGGCGGCTAGCGGGGGCTGGTGGGGAGCTGTTTTTT. Amino acids: CASSQDRRLAGAGGELFF.

The chain uses TRBV6-5 and TRBJ1-1; D gene uncertain. This CDR3 has 14 amino acids. Germline CDR1 MNHEY, CDR2 SVGAGI. V dropped 6 bases and J dropped 11 bases, with 22 bases sitting between them. In nucleotides, the CDR3 is TGTGCCAGCAGCTATTCGCCCGACCCCCCCACGGCTTTCTTT. It translates to CASSYSPDPPTAFF.

The genes are TRBV7-2 and TRBJ1-5; D perhaps matches TRBD1 (5 bases). In germline, CDR1 is SGHTA, CDR2 FQGNSA. This CDR3 has 13 amino acids. V lost 2 bases to trimming and J lost 6 bases, with 8 bases between them. In DNA form, the CDR3 reads TGTGCCAGCAGCTTACAAGGGGCTCAGCCCCAGCATTTT. This codes for CASSLQGAQPQHF.

The chain is built from TRBV5-5 and TRBJ2-2; TRBD1 is a possible D gene (5 bases). Trimming took 4 bases from V and 1 from J, leaving 11 bases between them. The germline gives CDR1 SGHKS, CDR2 YYEKEE (reference sequence). This CDR3 contains 15 residues. CDR3 in amino acids: CASSPDNLNTGELFF. CDR3 coding DNA: TGTGCCAGCAGCCCGGACAACCTGAACACCGGGGAGCTGTTTTTT.

This clone has only a few counts. The rearrangement uses TRBV7-9 and TRBJ1-4; 7 nucleotides match TRBD1. This CDR3 spans 14 amino acids. After removal of 5 bases from V and 8 bases from J, the junction contained 8 bases not matched to a gene. Germline CDR1 and CDR2: SEHNR and FQNEAQ (reference sequence). The CDR3 sequence is CASSPSGTVEKLFF. CDR3 nucleotides: TGTGCCAGCAGCCCCTCCGGGACAGTAGAAAAACTGTTTTTT.

The chain carries TRBV30 and TRBJ1-5; 7 positions agree with TRBD1. J was trimmed by 2 bases and V by 2 bases; bases with no gene match: 9. Germline-derived CDR1 and CDR2 are GTSNPN and SVGIG (reference sequence). The CDR3 has 16 amino acids. The CDR3 DNA reads TGTGCCTGGAGTCGCTCCAGGGGGTATGGCAATCAGCCCCAGCATTTT. Translated: CAWSRSRGYGNQPQHF. Complete variable domain (other parts from reference TRBV30 and TRBJ1-5): SQTIHQWPATLVQPVGSPLSLECTVEGTSNPNLYWYRQAAGRGLQLLFYSVGIGQISSEVPQNLSASRPQDRQFILSSKKLLLSDSGFYLCAWSRSRGYGNQPQHFGDGTRLSIL.

V gene TRBV9 combines with J gene TRBJ1-3; D is uncertain. Between the trimmed V and J ends, which lost 6 bases and 5 bases, there was a span of 12 bases. The germline gives CDR1 SGDLS, CDR2 YYNGEE. There are 13 residues in the CDR3. The CDR3 region has the DNA TGTGCCAGCACGGACGGAATACGAAACACCATATATTTT. It codes for CASTDGIRNTIYF.

The chain combines TRBV2 with TRBJ1-6; D gene unclear. Germline-derived CDR1 and CDR2 are SNHLY and FYNNEI. The length of the CDR3 is 15 residues. Trimming cost V 8 bases and J 5 bases, with 16 bases left between them. Written as DNA, the CDR3 is TGTGCCAGCTCGGTGGTGCCCCCGGATAATTCACCCCTCCACTTT. Translated, it gives CASSVVPPDNSPLHF.